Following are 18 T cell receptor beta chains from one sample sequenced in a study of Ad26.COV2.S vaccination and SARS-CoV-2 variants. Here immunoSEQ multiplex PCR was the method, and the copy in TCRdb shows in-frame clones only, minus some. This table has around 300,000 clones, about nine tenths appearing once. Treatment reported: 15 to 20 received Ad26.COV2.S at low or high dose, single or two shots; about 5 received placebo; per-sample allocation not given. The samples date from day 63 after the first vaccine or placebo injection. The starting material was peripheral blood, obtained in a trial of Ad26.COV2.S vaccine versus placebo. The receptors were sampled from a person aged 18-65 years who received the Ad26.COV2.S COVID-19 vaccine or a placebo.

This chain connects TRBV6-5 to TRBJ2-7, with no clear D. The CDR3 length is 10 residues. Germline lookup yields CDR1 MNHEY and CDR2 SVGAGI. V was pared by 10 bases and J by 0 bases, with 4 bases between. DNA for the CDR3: TGTGCCATCCTCTCCTACGAGCAGTACTTC. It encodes CAILSYEQYF.

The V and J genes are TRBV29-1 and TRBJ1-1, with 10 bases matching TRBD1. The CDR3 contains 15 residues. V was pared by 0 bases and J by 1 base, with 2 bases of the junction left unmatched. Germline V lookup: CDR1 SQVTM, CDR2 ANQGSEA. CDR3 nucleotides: TGCAGCGTTGAAGATCGGACAGGGGGGAACACTGAAGCTTTCTTT. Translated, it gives CSVEDRTGGNTEAFF.

The CDR3 loop reads CASSIGDRWDGYTF. As DNA, the CDR3 is TGTGCCAGTAGTATCGGAGACAGGTGGGATGGCTACACCTTC. This sequence joins TRBV19 and TRBJ1-2, with a tentative D call TRBD1 (6 bases). The CDR3 length is 14 residues. Germline V gene data show CDR1 as LNHDA and CDR2 as SQIVND (reference sequence). Between the trimmed V and J ends, which lost 3 bases and 6 bases, there was a span of 14 bases.

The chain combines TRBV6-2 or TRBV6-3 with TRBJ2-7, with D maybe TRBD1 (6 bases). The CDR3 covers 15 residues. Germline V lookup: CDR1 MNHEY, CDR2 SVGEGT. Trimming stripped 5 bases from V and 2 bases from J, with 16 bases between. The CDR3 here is CASSPSTGGTYEQYF. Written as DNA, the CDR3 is TGTGCCAGCAGTCCGTCGACAGGTGGAACCTACGAGCAGTACTTC.

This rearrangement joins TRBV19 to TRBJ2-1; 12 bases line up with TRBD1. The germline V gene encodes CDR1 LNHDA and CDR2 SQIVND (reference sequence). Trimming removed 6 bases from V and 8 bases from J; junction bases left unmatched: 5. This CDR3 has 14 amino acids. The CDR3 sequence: CASSKGQGADEQFF. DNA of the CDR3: TGTGCCAGTAGCAAGGGACAGGGGGCCGATGAGCAGTTCTTC.

The CDR3 DNA follows: TGTGCCAGCAGCCAAGTCAGGGTTAACACCGGGGAGCTGTTTTTT. Translated: CASSQVRVNTGELFF. The chain links TRBV14 to TRBJ2-2; D is possibly TRBD1 (5 bases). V was trimmed by 1 base and J by 2 bases, leaving 8 bases between them. This CDR3 has 15 residues. Germline CDR1 is SGHDN and CDR2 is FVKESK.

CDR3 residues: CASSLNSNYGYTF. Here the CDR3 DNA reads TGTGCCAGTAGTTTGAACTCCAACTATGGCTACACCTTC. The V and J genes are TRBV19 and TRBJ1-2; the D is unclear. V lost 5 bases, J lost 2 bases, and 9 bases lay in between. CDR1 and CDR2 (germline): LNHDA, SQIVND (reference sequence). The CDR3 totals 13 residues.

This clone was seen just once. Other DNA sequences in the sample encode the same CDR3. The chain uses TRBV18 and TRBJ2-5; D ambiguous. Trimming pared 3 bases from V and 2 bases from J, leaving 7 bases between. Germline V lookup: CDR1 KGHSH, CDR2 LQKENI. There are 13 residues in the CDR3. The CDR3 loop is CASSPNRQETQYF. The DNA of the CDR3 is TGTGCCAGCTCACCGAACAGACAAGAGACCCAGTACTTC.

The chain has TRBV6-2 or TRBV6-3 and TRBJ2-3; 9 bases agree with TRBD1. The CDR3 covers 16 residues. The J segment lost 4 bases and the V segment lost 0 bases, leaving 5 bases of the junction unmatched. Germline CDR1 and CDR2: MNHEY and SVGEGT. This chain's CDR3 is CASSYSTTGGPDTQYF. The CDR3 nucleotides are TGTGCCAGCAGTTACTCGACGACAGGGGGTCCAGATACGCAGTATTTT.

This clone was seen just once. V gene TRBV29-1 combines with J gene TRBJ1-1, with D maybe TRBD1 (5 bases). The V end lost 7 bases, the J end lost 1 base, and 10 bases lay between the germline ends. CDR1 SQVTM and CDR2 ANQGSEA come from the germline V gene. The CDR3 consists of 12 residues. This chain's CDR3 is CSGLGGNTEAFF. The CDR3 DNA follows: TGCAGCGGGCTTGGGGGGAACACTGAAGCTTTCTTT.

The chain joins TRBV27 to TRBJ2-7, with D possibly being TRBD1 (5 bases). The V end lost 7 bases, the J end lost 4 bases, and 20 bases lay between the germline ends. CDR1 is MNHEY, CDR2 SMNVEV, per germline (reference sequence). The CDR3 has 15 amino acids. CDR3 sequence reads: CASTLGVRVMYEQYV. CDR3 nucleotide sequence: TGTGCCAGCACCCTAGGGGTAAGAGTGATGTACGAGCAGTACGTC.

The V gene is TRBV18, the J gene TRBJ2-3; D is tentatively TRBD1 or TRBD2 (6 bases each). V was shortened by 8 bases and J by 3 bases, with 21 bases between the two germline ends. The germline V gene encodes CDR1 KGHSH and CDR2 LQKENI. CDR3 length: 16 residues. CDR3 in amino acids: CASRKAGWGATDTQYF. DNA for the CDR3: TGTGCCAGCAGAAAAGCGGGCTGGGGGGCTACAGATACGCAGTATTTT.

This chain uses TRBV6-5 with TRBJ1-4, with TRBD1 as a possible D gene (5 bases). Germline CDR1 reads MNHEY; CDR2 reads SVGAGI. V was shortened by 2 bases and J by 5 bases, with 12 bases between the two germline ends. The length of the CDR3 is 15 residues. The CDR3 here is CASSYGRGPNEKLFF. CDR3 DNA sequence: TGTGCCAGCAGTTACGGGAGGGGCCCGAATGAAAAACTGTTTTTT.

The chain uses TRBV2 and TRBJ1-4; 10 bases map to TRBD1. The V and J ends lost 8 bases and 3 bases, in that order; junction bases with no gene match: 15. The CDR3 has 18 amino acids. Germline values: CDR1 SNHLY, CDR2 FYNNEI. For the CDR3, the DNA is TGTGCCAGCTGTAATTCCGGGACAGGGGTCTTGTCTAATGAAAAACTGTTTTTT. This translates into CASCNSGTGVLSNEKLFF. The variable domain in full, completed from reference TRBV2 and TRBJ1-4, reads EPEVTQTPSHQVTQMGQEVILRCVPISNHLYFYWYRQILGQKVEFLVSFYNNEISEKSEIFDDQFSVERPDGSNFTLKIRSTKLEDSAMYFCASCNSGTGVLSNEKLFFGSGTQLSVL.

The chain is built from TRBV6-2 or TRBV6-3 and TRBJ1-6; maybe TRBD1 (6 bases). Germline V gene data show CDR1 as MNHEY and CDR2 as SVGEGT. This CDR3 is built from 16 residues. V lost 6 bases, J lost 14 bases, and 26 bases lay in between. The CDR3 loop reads CASSGQSLGLPSALHF. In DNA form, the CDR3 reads TGTGCCAGCAGCGGACAGTCTTTGGGTCTCCCCTCGGCCCTCCACTTT.

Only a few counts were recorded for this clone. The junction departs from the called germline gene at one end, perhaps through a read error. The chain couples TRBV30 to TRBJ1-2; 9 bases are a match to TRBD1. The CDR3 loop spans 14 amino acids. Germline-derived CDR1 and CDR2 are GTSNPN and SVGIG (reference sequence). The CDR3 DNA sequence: TGTGCCTGGGGTGTGGGACAGGGTCACTATGGCTACACCTTC. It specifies CAWGVGQGHYGYTF.

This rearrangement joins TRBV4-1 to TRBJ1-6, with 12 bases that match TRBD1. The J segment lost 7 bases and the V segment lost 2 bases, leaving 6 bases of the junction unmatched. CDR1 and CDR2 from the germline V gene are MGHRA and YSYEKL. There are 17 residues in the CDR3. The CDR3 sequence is CASSQKGQGALNSPLHF. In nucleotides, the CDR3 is TGCGCCAGCAGCCAAAAGGGACAGGGGGCTCTCAATTCACCCCTCCACTTT.

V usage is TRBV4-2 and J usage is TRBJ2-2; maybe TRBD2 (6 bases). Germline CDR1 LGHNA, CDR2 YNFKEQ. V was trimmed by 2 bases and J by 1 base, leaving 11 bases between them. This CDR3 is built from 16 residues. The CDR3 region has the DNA TGTGCCAGCAGCCAATGGGCGGAGGGGAACACCGGGGAGCTGTTTTTT. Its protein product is CASSQWAEGNTGELFF.